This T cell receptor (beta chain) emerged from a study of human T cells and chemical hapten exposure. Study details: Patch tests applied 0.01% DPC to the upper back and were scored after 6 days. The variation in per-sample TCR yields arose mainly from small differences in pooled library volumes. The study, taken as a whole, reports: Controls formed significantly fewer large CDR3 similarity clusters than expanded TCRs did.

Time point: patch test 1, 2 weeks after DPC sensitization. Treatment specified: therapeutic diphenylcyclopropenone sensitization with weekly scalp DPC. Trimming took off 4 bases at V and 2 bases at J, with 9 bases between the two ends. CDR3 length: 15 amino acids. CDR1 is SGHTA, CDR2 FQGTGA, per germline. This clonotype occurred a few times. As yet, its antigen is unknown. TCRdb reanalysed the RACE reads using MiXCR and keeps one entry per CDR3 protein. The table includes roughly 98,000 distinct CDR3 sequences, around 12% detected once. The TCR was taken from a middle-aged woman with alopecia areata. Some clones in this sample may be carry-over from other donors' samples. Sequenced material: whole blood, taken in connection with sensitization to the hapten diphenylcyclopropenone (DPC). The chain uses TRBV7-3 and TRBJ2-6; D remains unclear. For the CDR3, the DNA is TGTGCCAGCAGCTCCGAGTCGACTGGGGCCAACGTCCTGACTTTC. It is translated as CASSSESTGANVLTF.